This record looks at one T cell receptor (beta chain) sequence and its context. Its target is not known. The sample belongs to a study of cytomegalovirus exposure and HLA in healthy donors. Whole-study context: Per a later analysis, the roughly 690 first-cohort and 95 to 150 validation repertoires shared one platform.

Study results and caveats: The study labeled about 160 TCR beta chains cytomegalovirus-associated.

Unmatched junction bases numbered 8, after V lost 1 base and J lost 0 bases. CDR1 and CDR2 from the germline V gene are SEHNR and FQNEAQ (reference sequence). The CDR3 length is 17 residues. The assay was immunoSEQ multiplex PCR, and TCRdb's table has in-frame clones only and misses some. This table has 70,000 to 80,000 clones, roughly 93% appearing once. The J gene is TRBJ1-1, the V gene TRBV7-9, with TRBD1 matching over 7 bases. This receptor was identified in a woman in her late teens or twenties in good health and CMV-seropositive. Sample: PBMCs. The CDR3 bases are TGTGCCAGCAGCTTAGGGGGTAACAGGGGTCTGAACACTGAAGCTTTCTTT. Its protein is CASSLGGNRGLNTEAFF.